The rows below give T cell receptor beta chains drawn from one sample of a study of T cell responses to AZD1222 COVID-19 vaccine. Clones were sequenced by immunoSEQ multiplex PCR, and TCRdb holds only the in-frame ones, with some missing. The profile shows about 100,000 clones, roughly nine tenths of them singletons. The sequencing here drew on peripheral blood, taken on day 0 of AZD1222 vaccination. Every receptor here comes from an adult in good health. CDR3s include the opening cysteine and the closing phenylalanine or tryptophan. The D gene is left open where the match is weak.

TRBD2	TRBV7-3	CASSPGLAGGTDTQYF
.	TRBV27	CASSLFVGEDQPQHF
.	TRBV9	CASSAHLGENTEAFF
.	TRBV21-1	CASSKALVRSPGANVLTF
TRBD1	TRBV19	CASSSSLGTAGNTIYF
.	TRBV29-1	CSGRVSKETQYF
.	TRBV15	CATSRGPQSNQPQHF
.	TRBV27	CASRTQGREQYF
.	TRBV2	CASSEAWQGYTF
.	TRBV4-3	CASSQVGITEAFF
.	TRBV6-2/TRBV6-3	CASSSNLYGYTF
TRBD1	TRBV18	CASSSGTGPYSPLHF
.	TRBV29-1	CSVVGRSTDTQYF
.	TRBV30	CAWSVRRQFNEETQYF
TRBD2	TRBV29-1	CSVETSGRVGQFF
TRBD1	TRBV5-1	CASSLGLDRGRTEAFF
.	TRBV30	CAWKRQTSYEQYF
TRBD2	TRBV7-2	CASSLADSGRGETQYF
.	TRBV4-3	CASSQGVIGEQFF
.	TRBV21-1	CASSTTLANTIRTEAFF
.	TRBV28	CASSLDPGAGNTIYF
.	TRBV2	CASIRGINSPLHF
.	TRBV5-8	CASSLSYGTGKQDNEQFF
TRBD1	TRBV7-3	CASSLGYGTGAEQYF
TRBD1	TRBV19	CASINAGQGAWSTEAFF
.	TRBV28	CASSSPTGSQETQYF
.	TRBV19	CASSPRPTQPSSYEQYF
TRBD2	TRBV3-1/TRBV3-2	CASSQSTSGRETQYF
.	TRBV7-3	CASSLTEDTEAFF
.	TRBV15	CATSRVSGSTEAFF
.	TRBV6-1	CASSESEDTQYF
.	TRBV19	CASSIVFGAGYTF
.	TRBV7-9	CASSSSPIQGFSNQPQHF
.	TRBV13	CASSTGVSPLHF
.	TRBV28	CASRDIRTDTQYF
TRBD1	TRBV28	CASQDRGAYNEQFF
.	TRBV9	CASSLRPGVRDQETQYF
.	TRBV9	CASSVQGSVSGNTIYF
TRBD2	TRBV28	CASSFRTSGPTYEQYF
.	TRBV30	CAWSVGRNYGYTF
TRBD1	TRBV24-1	CATSDLLRDREETQYF
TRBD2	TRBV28	CASRLGLFSLAGQETQYF
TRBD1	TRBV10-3	CAISGTGGDQPQHF
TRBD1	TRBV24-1	CATSERDRAGGYTF
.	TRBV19	CASSITVGGDYGYTF
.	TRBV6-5	CASSSGTPNTGELFF
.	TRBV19	CASSPLQGKGYGYTF
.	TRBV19	CASSITSTPQETQYF
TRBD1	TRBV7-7	CASSSTGTGGPDTQYF
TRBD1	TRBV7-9	CASSEDRVTNEKLFF
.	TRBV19	CASSTQGTNTEAFF
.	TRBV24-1	CATSGGGTWDTQYF
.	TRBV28	CASKGRGVTGETQYF
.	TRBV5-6	CASSLVFNEQFF
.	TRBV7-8	CASSTDYYNEQFF
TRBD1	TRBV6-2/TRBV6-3	CASSRDRGLNEQFF
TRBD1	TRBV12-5	CASGPRTGGKTEAFF